Listed here is a single TCR beta chain. Its target is unknown. Time point given: blood at routine non-recurrence follow-up after resection. Sequencing covered unsorted whole RNA taken from tumor, nontumor lung or frozen PBMC. The sample belongs to a study of spatial heterogeneity in lung cancer. Study-level points and caveats: Ubiquitous expanded tumor TCRs were observed in blood more at resection than follow-up.

There are 14 residues in the CDR3. Trimming took off 9 bases at V and 2 bases at J, with 16 bases between the two ends. Every molecule of TCR cDNA had its own unique molecular identifier. TCRdb independently ran MiXCR on the 5' RACE reads; one entry per CDR3 protein. Of approximately 93,000 distinct CDR3 sequences listed, approximately 19% are singletons. Material: PBMCs, obtained at follow-up. This clonotype was sampled from a male donor with early-stage non-small cell lung cancer. The rearrangement uses TRBV12-3 or TRBV12-4 and TRBJ2-5; D unclear. The CDR3 nucleotides are TGTGCCAGGAACCCGGGTTGGGGACAAGAGACCCAGTACTTC. It yields the protein CARNPGWGQETQYF.